This is a list of T cell receptor beta chains from one sample in a study of Ad26.COV2.S vaccination and SARS-CoV-2 variants. Generated by immunoSEQ multiplex PCR, the TCRdb table keeps only in-frame clones and is missing some. The data contain around 340,000 clones, approximately 86% of them singletons. The source material was peripheral blood, sampled in a trial of Ad26.COV2.S vaccine versus placebo. The source of these receptors is a person between 18 and 65 years old who received the Ad26.COV2.S COVID-19 vaccine or a placebo. CDR3s leave out the opening cysteine and the closing phenylalanine or tryptophan. Rows give clone size only sometimes, using once, few, many, or a class for an expanded clone.

once	TRBV24-1	TRBJ2-1	ATSDLDGSSYNEQF
-	TRBV4-1	TRBJ2-5	ASSQGNTQETQY
-	TRBV28	TRBJ1-6	AGSGQRDSPLH
-	TRBV6-2/TRBV6-3	TRBJ1-3	ASSERLTGNTIY
once	TRBV2	TRBJ2-2	ASSEGWGNTGELF
-	TRBV7-2	TRBJ2-1	ASSLAGGTRYNEQF
-	TRBV12-3/TRBV12-4	TRBJ1-2	ASSLGRDGGYT
-	TRBV28	TRBJ1-5	ASSLRIFWGVDRSNQPQH
-	TRBV24-1	TRBJ2-4	GGRAGDMDIQY
-	TRBV11-2	TRBJ2-1	ASSLEAGGEQF
few	TRBV7-2	TRBJ2-2	ASSWGDGELF
-	TRBV10-3	TRBJ1-1	ATTGWGTEAF
-	TRBV7-9	TRBJ2-7	ASSLQQGAGEQY
-	TRBV7-6	TRBJ2-1	ASSLDGYNEQF
-	TRBV28	TRBJ2-7	ASCLYRENEQY
-	TRBV6-5	TRBJ2-7	ASTLLGGLDYEQY
-	TRBV6-2/TRBV6-3	TRBJ2-7	ASSYSNYEQY
-	TRBV7-2	TRBJ2-4	ASSFAGTPQSKNIQY
many	TRBV4-1	TRBJ2-2	ASSQVASSTGELF
-	TRBV30	TRBJ1-5	AWSLGGTNQPQH
-	TRBV4-3	TRBJ2-7	ASSQEMTGKNEQY
-	TRBV28	TRBJ2-6	ASRYSGANVLT
-	TRBV7-9	TRBJ2-1	ASSLARLADYNEQF
once	TRBV18	TRBJ1-3	ASSPAVAGNTIY
-	TRBV5-6	TRBJ1-3	ASRGGDRQSSGNTIY
-	TRBV19	TRBJ2-3	ASSIGDHTQY
-	TRBV10-3	TRBJ1-1	AITPTGQAEAF
few	TRBV24-1	TRBJ2-2	ATSEGGLGQDTGELF
few	TRBV29-1	TRBJ2-7	SVVDTGSYEQY
-	TRBV6-5	TRBJ2-5	ASRQGGETQY
once	TRBV28	TRBJ1-5	ASSLNPRNQPQH
-	TRBV7-2	TRBJ2-5	ASSPASGGETQY
-	TRBV19	TRBJ1-1	ASKLLGNTEAF
-	TRBV24-1	TRBJ2-7	ATSEAGRAAYEQY
-	TRBV7-9	TRBJ1-5	ASSFGQAQPQH
-	TRBV28	TRBJ2-1	ASSPPRRTSYNEQF
-	TRBV5-5	TRBJ2-5	ASSFSPETQY
-	TRBV28	TRBJ2-5	ASSLSYNGTGETQY
once	TRBV7-2	TRBJ1-2	ASTQGEGRGYT
few	TRBV30	TRBJ2-2	AWRARGSSTGELF
-	TRBV18	TRBJ2-5	ASSPNQETQY
-	TRBV3-1/TRBV3-2	TRBJ2-1	ASSHETSGREGNEQF
-	TRBV5-6	TRBJ2-7	ASTSPPFSYEQY
few	TRBV4-2	TRBJ2-2	ASSQGRTGKGIGELF
once	TRBV5-1	TRBJ2-4	ASLPPSLY
-	TRBV7-2	TRBJ2-1	ASSSQSGLGSRF
-	TRBV19	TRBJ2-2	ASTLSGPGELF
-	TRBV30	TRBJ1-1	AWSVARNTEAF
-	TRBV4-2	TRBJ2-3	ASSQEDRDTQY